Sequencing of this T cell receptor beta chain was carried out in a study of CD8 T cells in Susac syndrome. cDNA came from about 0.51 to 1 ug RNA primed by random hexamers. TCRdb re-called the immunoSEQ multiplex PCR reads with MiXCR, one entry per CDR3 protein. The sample carries around 200,000 distinct CDR3 sequences, around 93% recorded once. The authors sequenced TCR beta from blood CD8+ and CD4+ T cells. The multiple sclerosis controls were treatment-naive patients affected by stable or active relapsing-remitting disease. The V end lost 2 bases, the J end lost 4 bases, and 11 bases lay between the germline ends. From germline, CDR1 is DFQATT and CDR2 SNEGSKA (reference sequence). CDR3 size: 14 residues.

The origin of this receptor is a human donor with multiple sclerosis. Source material: CD4+ T cells from PBMCs. The chain employs TRBV20-1 and TRBJ2-2, with D perhaps matching TRBD1 (6 bases). In DNA form, the CDR3 reads TGCAGTGCTAGACGTCTAGGGGGCACCGGGGAGCTGTTTTTT. Protein: CSARRLGGTGELFF.